The entry below describes one T cell receptor beta chain. Its antigen is still unknown. CDR3 size: 12 residues. The V end was cut by 5 bases, the J end by 10 bases, with 14 bases between. From germline, CDR1 is SEHNR and CDR2 FQNEAQ (reference sequence). Sequencing used immunoSEQ multiplex PCR; TCRdb keeps in-frame clones, though not all of them. The data contain approximately 72,000 clones, 70% to 90% of them seen just once; the ten biggest clones take up less than 15%. This sample stems from a study of T cells in localized non-small cell lung cancer. Regarding the study as a whole: Greater blood T cell density accompanied longer overall survival. Appearances in adjacent lung were noted for a median approximately 58 of the top 100 tumor clones.

This receptor was taken from an older female donor with stage I lung adenocarcinoma. Sequencing used peripheral blood, obtained before any cancer treatment. The genes are TRBV7-9 and TRBJ1-1; the D is unclear. The CDR3 sequence is CASSDNRSPAFF. CDR3 nucleotide sequence: TGTGCCAGCAGCGATAACCGATCCCCAGCTTTCTTT.